These 13 T cell receptor beta chains share one sample of origin, sequenced in a study of T cell repertoires in cytomegalovirus infection. Their antigen targets remain unknown. Using its own MiXCR run on the reads, TCRdb lists one record per CDR3 protein. Here the sample spans 700,000 to 950,000 distinct CDR3 sequences, around a third being singletons. The sample in question was cultured CD8+ T cells from PBMCs, obtained from culture after CMV antigen stimulation. The receptor source for this set is a human donor in good health (CMV status not recorded). Some clones in this sample may be carry-over from other donors' samples.

This clonotype has more than one count but fewer than ten. The chain links TRBV9 to TRBJ2-1, with TRBD2 as a possible D gene (6 bases). This CDR3 comprises 15 residues. CDR1 SGDLS and CDR2 YYNGEE come from the germline V gene. V lost 3 bases, J lost 3 bases, and 13 bases lay in between. The CDR3 DNA sequence: TGTGCCAGCAGCGAGACTAGTGGGGTCTACAATGAGCAGTTCTTC. Protein: CASSETSGVYNEQFF.

This clonotype was counted a few times. The chain carries TRBV7-8 and TRBJ1-5, with a weak D call TRBD1 (5 bases). V lost 4 bases and J 6 bases, leaving 16 bases between the germline ends. The length of the CDR3 is 15 residues. Germline V gives CDR1 SGHVS, CDR2 FQNEAQ. The CDR3 reads CASSSTPQGVQPQHF. The CDR3, as DNA: TGTGCCAGCAGCTCGACCCCCCAGGGCGTTCAGCCCCAGCATTTT.

This clonotype was picked up one time. The rearrangement links TRBV5-5 to TRBJ2-1; the match to TRBD2 covers 8 bases. The J segment lost 0 bases and the V segment lost 4 bases, leaving 15 bases of the junction unmatched. Germline V gives CDR1 SGHKS, CDR2 YYEKEE (reference sequence). The CDR3 covers 19 residues. The CDR3 loop reads CASSIIGTSLSSSYNEQFF. In nucleotides, the CDR3 is TGTGCCAGCAGCATTATCGGGACTAGTCTGTCGAGCTCCTACAATGAGCAGTTCTTC.

This clonotype has more than one count but fewer than ten. The chain links TRBV2 to TRBJ2-1; 9 bases are shared with TRBD1. The CDR3 contains 17 residues. Germline V CDR1 and CDR2: SNHLY, FYNNEI. V lost 7 bases, J lost 2 bases, and 12 bases stayed unmatched. The CDR3 DNA reads as TGTGCCAGCACCTTGATACCGGGACAGGGAACCTACAATGAGCAGTTCTTC. Residues: CASTLIPGQGTYNEQFF. The complete variable domain, with remaining parts taken from reference TRBV2 and TRBJ2-1, reads EPEVTQTPSHQVTQMGQEVILRCVPISNHLYFYWYRQILGQKVEFLVSFYNNEISEKSEIFDDQFSVERPDGSNFTLKIRSTKLEDSAMYFCASTLIPGQGTYNEQFFGPGTRLTVL.

This clonotype has just a few counts. The V call is TRBV28, the J call TRBJ1-5; possibly TRBD1 for D (5 bases). Germline CDR1 MDHEN, CDR2 SYDVKM. The V gene lost 4 bases and the J gene lost 3 bases, with 13 bases spanning the gap. The CDR3 spans 15 residues. CDR3 region: CASSWTQVPNQPQHF. The CDR3 nucleotides read TGTGCCAGCAGTTGGACACAGGTTCCCAATCAGCCCCAGCATTTT.

Many counts were recorded for this clonotype. The chain employs TRBV7-2 and TRBJ1-3; TRBD1 is a possible D gene (6 bases). Looked up from germline, CDR1 is SGHTA and CDR2 is FQGNSA. Trimming took 1 base from V and 7 from J, leaving 14 bases between them. The CDR3 has 15 residues. The CDR3 DNA follows: TGTGCCAGCAGCTTAGTACCAGGGGAAGACAACACCATATATTTT. This codes for CASSLVPGEDNTIYF.

The V and J genes are TRBV6-6 and TRBJ2-7, with TRBD1 matching 8 bases. CDR3 size: 15 residues. V lost 0 bases to trimming and J lost 2 bases; unmatched junction nucleotides: 3. Germline CDR1 and CDR2: MNHNY and SVGAGI (reference sequence). The CDR3 bases are TGTGCCAGCAGTTACTCGAACAGGGGGACCTACGAGCAGTACTTC. Protein sequence: CASSYSNRGTYEQYF.

The chain combines TRBV28 with TRBJ1-1, with 8 positions matching TRBD1. CDR3 length: 16 amino acids. V lost 3 bases, J lost 4 bases, and 10 bases stayed unmatched. Looked up from germline, CDR1 is MDHEN and CDR2 is SYDVKM. CDR3 sequence (DNA): TGTGCCAGCAGTTTGTTCCAGGGGGCGAAGGTCACTGAAGCTTTCTTT. Translating it yields CASSLFQGAKVTEAFF.

CDR3 loop: CASSQDEGAYNEQFF. CDR3 nucleotides: TGCGCCAGCAGCCAAGATGAGGGGGCCTACAATGAGCAGTTCTTC. The rearrangement uses TRBV4-1 and TRBJ2-1; tentatively, D is TRBD1 (6 bases). The V and J ends lost 0 bases and 2 bases respectively, with 8 bases between them. The CDR3 runs to 15 residues. Germline V gene sequence: CDR1 MGHRA, CDR2 YSYEKL.

The V call is TRBV7-9, the J call TRBJ2-1; D unresolved. The CDR3 sequence is 11 residues long. The germline V gene encodes CDR1 SEHNR and CDR2 FQNEAQ (reference sequence). The V gene lost 5 bases and the J gene lost 14 bases, with 13 bases spanning the gap. The CDR3 DNA is TGTGCCAGCAGCCAGGACCCTGCGGAGTTCTTC. Its protein is CASSQDPAEFF.

This clonotype came up a few times. The CDR3: CASSLGGIATNEKLFF. The CDR3 region has the DNA TGTGCCAGCAGCTTAGGAGGGATTGCAACTAATGAAAAACTGTTTTTT. The chain uses TRBV7-6 and TRBJ1-4; D is undetermined. V was trimmed by 1 base and J by 0 bases, leaving 9 bases between them. The CDR3 contains 16 residues. Germline values: CDR1 SGHVS, CDR2 FNYEAQ.

This clonotype was seen only a few times. The rearrangement joins TRBV10-3 to TRBJ1-1; maybe TRBD1 (5 bases). The germline gives CDR1 ENHRY, CDR2 SYGVKD. The length of the CDR3 is 15 residues. V lost 7 bases to trimming and J lost 1 base, with 16 bases between them. The CDR3 DNA follows: TGTGCCATCATATCGACCCTCAGGGAGAACACTGAAGCTTTCTTT. Translating gives CAIISTLRENTEAFF.

This rearrangement joins TRBV5-4 to TRBJ2-7; a weak D match, TRBD1 (6 bases). V lost 4 bases, J lost 0 bases, and 14 bases lay in between. This CDR3 has 15 amino acids. The germline V gene has CDR1 SGHNT and CDR2 YYREEE (reference sequence). CDR3 loop: CASSELGQNSYEQYF. Here the CDR3 DNA reads TGTGCCAGCAGCGAACTTGGACAGAACTCCTACGAGCAGTACTTC.